This entry lists 3 T cell receptor beta chains sequenced from one sample in a study of blood T cell repertoires in COVID-19. Generated by immunoSEQ multiplex PCR, the TCRdb table keeps only in-frame clones and is missing some. The table shows 30,000 to 35,000 clones, with around 90% occurring only once. The sequenced sample consisted of peripheral blood. These receptor sequences come from a man in his sixties with active COVID-19.

The chain is built from TRBV6-4 and TRBJ2-3, with D possibly TRBD2 on 7 matching bases. The length of the CDR3 is 16 residues. Looked up from germline, CDR1 is MRHNA and CDR2 is SNTAGT. Trimming left V 0 bases short and J 4 bases short, with 14 bases between. The CDR3 nucleotides read TGTGCCAGCAGTGACTCGATTGGGGGGGCCCCAGATACGCAGTATTTT. It is translated as CASSDSIGGAPDTQYF.

The table lists this clone with a count of one. This chain links TRBV27 with TRBJ2-7; tentatively, D is TRBD2 (5 bases). Germline V CDR1 and CDR2: MNHEY, SMNVEV (reference sequence). This CDR3 contains 13 residues. V was trimmed by 3 bases and J by 6 bases, leaving 12 bases between them. The CDR3 sequence is CASSFRDGGEQYF. CDR3 bases: TGTGCCAGCAGTTTTCGGGATGGAGGCGAGCAGTACTTC.

This sequence joins TRBV27 and TRBJ2-7; 8 nucleotides match TRBD2. The germline V gene has CDR1 MNHEY and CDR2 SMNVEV (reference sequence). This CDR3 contains 15 residues. V was clipped by 3 bases and J by 1 base; unmatched bases: 5. Here the CDR3 DNA reads TGTGCCAGCAGTTTGGGACTAGTCCCTTCCTACGAGCAGTACTTC. Residues: CASSLGLVPSYEQYF.